The present TCR beta chain was sequenced within a study of cytomegalovirus exposure and HLA in healthy donors. Primers for the PCR totalled 60 Vbeta and 13 Jbeta. Using immunoSEQ multiplex PCR, the repertoire was profiled, and TCRdb retains in-frame clones only, with some absent. The data contain approximately 180,000 clones, around 80% of them singletons. Broader study findings: Researchers reported in a later analysis that a missense DCLRE1C variant was tied to TCR beta V- and J-gene trimming. The study carried out a later analysis of TCR beta sequences. It associated about 15,000 of them with specific HLA alleles at a false discovery rate of 0.05. Earlier findings revealed that most TCR beta V segments proved productive either about 90% or about 30% of the time. It is likely that the observed cluster of highly shared sequence variants was a sequencing artifact.

Note on this clone: The target antigen is unknown.

Sample: PBMCs. The TCR originated in a middle-aged woman in good health and CMV-seronegative.

This CDR3 is CASSETGGSYNEQFF. In DNA, the CDR3 is TGTGCCAGCAGTGAAACGGGGGGCTCCTACAATGAGCAGTTCTTC. The rearrangement uses TRBV2 and TRBJ2-1; the match to TRBD2 covers 7 bases. There are 15 residues in the CDR3. Germline assignment: CDR1 SNHLY and CDR2 FYNNEI. The trim removed 2 bases at V and 0 bases at J, leaving 1 base unmatched.